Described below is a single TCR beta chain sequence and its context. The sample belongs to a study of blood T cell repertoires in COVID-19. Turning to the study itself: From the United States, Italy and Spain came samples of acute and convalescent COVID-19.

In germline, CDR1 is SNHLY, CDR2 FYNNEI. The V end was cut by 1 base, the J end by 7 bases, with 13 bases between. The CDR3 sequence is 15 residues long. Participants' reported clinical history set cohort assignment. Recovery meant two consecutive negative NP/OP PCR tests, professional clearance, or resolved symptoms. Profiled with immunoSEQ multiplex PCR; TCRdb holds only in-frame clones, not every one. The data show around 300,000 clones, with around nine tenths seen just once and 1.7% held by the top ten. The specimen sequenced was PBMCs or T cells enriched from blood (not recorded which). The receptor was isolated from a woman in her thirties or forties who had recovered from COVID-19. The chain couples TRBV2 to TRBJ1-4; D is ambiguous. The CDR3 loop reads CASSEVLVSGEKLFF. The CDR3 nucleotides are TGTGCCAGCAGTGAAGTTCTAGTTAGTGGTGAAAAACTGTTTTTT.